This T cell receptor beta chain was documented in a study of cytomegalovirus exposure and HLA in healthy donors. The wider study: In terms of ancestry, the Caucasian-associated cluster contained about 81% of the roughly 400 genotyped donors. Study observations and caveats: Other equally common chains were less clonally expanded than HLA-associated TCR beta chains, a later analysis showed.

Researchers ran the PCR with 60 Vbeta and 13 Jbeta primers. Clones were sequenced by immunoSEQ multiplex PCR, and TCRdb holds only the in-frame ones, with some missing. The top ten hold about 1.2% of the sample, which has about 130,000 clones, approximately 83% seen once. V lost 5 bases, J lost 1 base, and 17 bases lay in between. CDR1 and CDR2 (germline): MGHRA, YSYEKL. CDR3 length: 16 residues. A remark on this clone: Its antigen is unknown.

The rearrangement links TRBV4-1 to TRBJ2-5, with D maybe TRBD2 (6 bases). The sample taken for sequencing was PBMCs. This clonotype originated in a girl under 10 years old in good health and CMV-seronegative. In nucleotides, the CDR3 is TGCGCCAGCAGCGCAATCAATCCGGGACTCCAAGAGACCCAGTACTTC. Translated: CASSAINPGLQETQYF.